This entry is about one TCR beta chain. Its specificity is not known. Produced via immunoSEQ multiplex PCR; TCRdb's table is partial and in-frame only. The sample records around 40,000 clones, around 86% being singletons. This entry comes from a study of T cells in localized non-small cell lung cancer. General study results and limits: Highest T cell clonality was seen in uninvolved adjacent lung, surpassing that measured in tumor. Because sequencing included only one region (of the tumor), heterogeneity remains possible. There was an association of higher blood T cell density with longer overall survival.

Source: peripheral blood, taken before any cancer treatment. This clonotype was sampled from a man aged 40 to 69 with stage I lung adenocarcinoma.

The CDR3 protein is CASSPRGIELFF. Written as DNA, the CDR3 is TGTGCCAGCTCACCGAGAGGGATTGAGCTGTTTTTT. The chain combines TRBV18 with TRBJ2-2, with D possibly being TRBD2 (5 bases). Trimming stripped 3 bases from V and 11 bases from J, with 10 bases between. CDR3 size: 12 residues. Germline V gives CDR1 KGHSH, CDR2 LQKENI.